Below, one T cell receptor beta chain is given with its context. This entry comes from a study of blood T cell repertoires in COVID-19. Only in-frame clones appear in the TCRdb table, and some are missing; sequencing was by immunoSEQ multiplex PCR. Of 200,000 or so clones in the sample, roughly nine tenths were seen once. Germline lookup yields CDR1 SNHLY and CDR2 FYNNEI. This CDR3 has 16 residues. With V trimmed by 3 bases and J by 2 bases, 6 bases remained unmatched. The sequenced sample consisted of peripheral blood. V and J are TRBV2 and TRBJ2-2, with 7 bases matching TRBD2. The clonotype comes from a man between 60 and 70 years old who had recovered from COVID-19. CDR3 in amino acids: CASSEFLAANTGELFF. The CDR3 region has the DNA TGTGCCAGCAGTGAGTTCCTAGCGGCCAACACCGGGGAGCTGTTTTTT.